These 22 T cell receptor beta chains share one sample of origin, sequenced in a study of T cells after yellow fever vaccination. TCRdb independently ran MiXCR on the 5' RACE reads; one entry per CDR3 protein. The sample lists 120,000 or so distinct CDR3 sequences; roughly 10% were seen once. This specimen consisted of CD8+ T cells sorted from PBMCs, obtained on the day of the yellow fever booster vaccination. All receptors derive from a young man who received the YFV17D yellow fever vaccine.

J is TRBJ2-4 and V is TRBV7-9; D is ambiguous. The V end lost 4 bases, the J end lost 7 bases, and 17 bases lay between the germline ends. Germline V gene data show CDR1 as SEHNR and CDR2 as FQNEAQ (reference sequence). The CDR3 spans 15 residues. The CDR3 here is CASSSIGLLGNIQYF. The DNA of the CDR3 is TGTGCCAGCAGCTCAATAGGGCTCCTAGGGAACATTCAGTACTTC. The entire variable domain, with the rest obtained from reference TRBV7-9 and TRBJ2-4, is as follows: DTGVSQNPRHKITKRGQNVTFRCDPISEHNRLYWYRQTLGQGPEFLTYFQNEAQLEKSRLLSDRFSAERPKGSFSTLEIQRTEQGDSAMYLCASSSIGLLGNIQYFGAGTRLSVL.

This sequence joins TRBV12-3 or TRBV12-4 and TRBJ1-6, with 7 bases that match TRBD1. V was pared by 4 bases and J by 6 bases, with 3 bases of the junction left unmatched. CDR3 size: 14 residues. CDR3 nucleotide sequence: TGTGCCAGCAGTTCGAGACAGGGTAATTCACCCCTCCACTTT. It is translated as CASSSRQGNSPLHF.

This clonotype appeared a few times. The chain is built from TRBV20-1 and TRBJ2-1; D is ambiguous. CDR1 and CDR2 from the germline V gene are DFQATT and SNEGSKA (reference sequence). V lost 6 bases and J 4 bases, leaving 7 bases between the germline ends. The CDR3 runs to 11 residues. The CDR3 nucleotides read TGCAGTGCCTTTTATTACAATGAGCAGTTCTTC. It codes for CSAFYYNEQFF.

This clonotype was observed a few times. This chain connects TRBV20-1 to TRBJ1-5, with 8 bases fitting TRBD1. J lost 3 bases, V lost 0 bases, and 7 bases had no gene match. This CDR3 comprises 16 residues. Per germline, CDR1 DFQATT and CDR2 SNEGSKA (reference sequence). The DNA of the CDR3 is TGCAGTGCTAGAGATTGGGAGGGACAGGCCAATCAGCCCCAGCATTTT. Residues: CSARDWEGQANQPQHF.

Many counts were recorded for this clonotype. The CDR3 sequence: CATSRYFQRALAYEQYF. The CDR3 DNA reads as TGTGCCACCAGCAGGTATTTTCAGCGGGCCCTTGCCTACGAGCAGTACTTC. This chain connects TRBV15 to TRBJ2-7; possibly TRBD2 for D (6 bases). Per the germline V gene, CDR1 is LNHNV and CDR2 is YYDKDF (reference sequence). This CDR3 comprises 17 residues. The ends were cut back, 3 bases at V and 2 bases at J, with 20 bases in the middle. Combining the CDR3 with reference TRBV15 and TRBJ2-7 gives the whole variable domain DAMVIQNPRYQVTQFGKPVTLSCSQTLNHNVMYWYQQKSSQAPKLLFHYYDKDFNNEADTPDNFQSRRPNTSFCFLDIRSPGLGDTAMYLCATSRYFQRALAYEQYFGPGTRLTVT.

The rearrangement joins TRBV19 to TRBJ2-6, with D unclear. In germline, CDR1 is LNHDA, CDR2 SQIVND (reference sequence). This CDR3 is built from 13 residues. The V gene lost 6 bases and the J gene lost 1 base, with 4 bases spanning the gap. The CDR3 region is CASSESGANVLTF. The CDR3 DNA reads TGTGCCAGTAGCGAGTCTGGGGCCAACGTCCTGACTTTC.

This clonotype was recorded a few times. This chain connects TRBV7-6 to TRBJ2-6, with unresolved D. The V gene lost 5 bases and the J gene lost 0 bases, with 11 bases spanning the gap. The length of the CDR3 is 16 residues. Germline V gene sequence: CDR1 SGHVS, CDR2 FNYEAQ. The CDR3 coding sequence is TGTGCCAGCAGCCCACCTACCCCCTCTGGGGCCAACGTCCTGACTTTC. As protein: CASSPPTPSGANVLTF.

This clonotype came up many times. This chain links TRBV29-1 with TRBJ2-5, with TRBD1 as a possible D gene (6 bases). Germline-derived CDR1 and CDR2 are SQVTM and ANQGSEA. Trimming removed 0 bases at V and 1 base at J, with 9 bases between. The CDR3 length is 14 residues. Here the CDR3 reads CSVEDQGTQETQYF. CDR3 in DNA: TGCAGCGTTGAAGATCAGGGGACCCAAGAGACCCAGTACTTC.

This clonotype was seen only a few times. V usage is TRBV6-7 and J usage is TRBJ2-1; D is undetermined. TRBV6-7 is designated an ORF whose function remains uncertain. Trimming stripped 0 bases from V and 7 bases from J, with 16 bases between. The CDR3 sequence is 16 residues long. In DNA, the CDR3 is TGTGCCAGCAGTTACTCGTCGGGTAATAAACGGAATGAGCAGTTCTTC. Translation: CASSYSSGNKRNEQFF.

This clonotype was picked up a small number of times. The DNA for the CDR3 is TGTGCCAGCAGTTTAGACGGCGGGCCCCAGCATTTT. Protein sequence: CASSLDGGPQHF. The chain employs TRBV27 and TRBJ1-5; D is uncertain. This CDR3 is built from 12 residues. Per germline, CDR1 MNHEY and CDR2 SMNVEV (reference sequence). The V end lost 2 bases, the J end lost 9 bases, and 8 bases lay between the germline ends.

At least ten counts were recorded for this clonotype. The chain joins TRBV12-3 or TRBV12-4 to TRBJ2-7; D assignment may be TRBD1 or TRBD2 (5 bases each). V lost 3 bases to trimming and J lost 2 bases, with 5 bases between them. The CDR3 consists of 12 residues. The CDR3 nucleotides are TGTGCCAGCAGTTTGGGGGCCTACGAGCAGTACTTC. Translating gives CASSLGAYEQYF.

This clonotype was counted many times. The CDR3 reads CSGSEGGEQFF. The CDR3 DNA follows: TGCAGCGGTTCCGAGGGGGGTGAGCAGTTCTTC. V and J are TRBV29-1 and TRBJ2-1, with D perhaps assigned TRBD1 or TRBD2 (6 bases each). With 7 bases removed from V and 9 bases from J, the gap between germline ends came to 13 bases. Germline lookup yields CDR1 SQVTM and CDR2 ANQGSEA. The CDR3 extends over 11 amino acids.

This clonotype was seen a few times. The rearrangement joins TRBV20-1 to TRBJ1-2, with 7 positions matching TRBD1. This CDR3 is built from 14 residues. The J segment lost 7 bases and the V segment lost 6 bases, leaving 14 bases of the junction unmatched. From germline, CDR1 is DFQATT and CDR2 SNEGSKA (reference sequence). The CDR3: CSAVGGGDGGGYTF. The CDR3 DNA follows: TGCAGTGCCGTTGGAGGGGGCGATGGAGGTGGCTACACCTTC.

CDR3 DNA sequence: TGTGCTACGCCCTTCGCGAACACCGGGGAGCTGTTTTTT. It is translated as CATPFANTGELFF. This sequence joins TRBV7-9 and TRBJ2-2, with D uncertain. There are 13 residues in the CDR3. Germline assignment: CDR1 SEHNR and CDR2 FQNEAQ (reference sequence).

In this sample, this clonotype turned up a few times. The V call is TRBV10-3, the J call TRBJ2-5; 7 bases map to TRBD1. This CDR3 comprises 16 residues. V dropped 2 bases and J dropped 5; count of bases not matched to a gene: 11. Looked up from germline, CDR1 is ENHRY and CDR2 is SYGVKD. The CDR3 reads CAISEPKTGMGETQYF. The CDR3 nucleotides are TGTGCCATCAGTGAGCCGAAGACAGGGATGGGGGAGACCCAGTACTTC.

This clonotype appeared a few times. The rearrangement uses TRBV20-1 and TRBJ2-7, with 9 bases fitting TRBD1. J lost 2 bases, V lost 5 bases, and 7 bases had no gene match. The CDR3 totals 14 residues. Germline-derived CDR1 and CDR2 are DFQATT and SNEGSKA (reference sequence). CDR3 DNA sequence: TGCAGTGCTCCCCGGACAGGGGAGGCCTACGAGCAGTACTTC. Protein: CSAPRTGEAYEQYF.

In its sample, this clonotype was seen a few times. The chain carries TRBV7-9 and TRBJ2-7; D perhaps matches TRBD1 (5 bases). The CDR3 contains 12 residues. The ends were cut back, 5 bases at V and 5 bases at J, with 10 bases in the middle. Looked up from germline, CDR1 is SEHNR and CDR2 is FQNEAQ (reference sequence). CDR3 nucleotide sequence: TGTGCCAGCAGCACAGGACGTAACGAGCAGTACGTC. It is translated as CASSTGRNEQYV.

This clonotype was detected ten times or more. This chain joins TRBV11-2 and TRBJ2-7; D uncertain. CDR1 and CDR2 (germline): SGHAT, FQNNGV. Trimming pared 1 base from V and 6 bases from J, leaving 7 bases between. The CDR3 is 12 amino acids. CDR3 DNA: TGTGCCAGCAGCTTAGCGTCTCTCGAGCAGTACTTC. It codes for CASSLASLEQYF.

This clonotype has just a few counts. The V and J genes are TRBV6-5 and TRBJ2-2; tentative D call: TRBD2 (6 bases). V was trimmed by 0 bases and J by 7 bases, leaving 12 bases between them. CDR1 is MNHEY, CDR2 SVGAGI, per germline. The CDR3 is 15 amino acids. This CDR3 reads CASSYSMGLGGELFF. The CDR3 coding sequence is TGTGCCAGCAGTTACTCGATGGGACTTGGCGGGGAGCTGTTTTTT.

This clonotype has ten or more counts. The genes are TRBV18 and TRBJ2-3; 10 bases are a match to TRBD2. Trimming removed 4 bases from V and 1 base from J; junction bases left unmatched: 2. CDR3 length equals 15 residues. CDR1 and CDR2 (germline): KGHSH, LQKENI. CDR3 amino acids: CASSQLAGRTDTQYF. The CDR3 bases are TGTGCCAGCTCACAACTAGCGGGGCGCACAGATACGCAGTATTTT.

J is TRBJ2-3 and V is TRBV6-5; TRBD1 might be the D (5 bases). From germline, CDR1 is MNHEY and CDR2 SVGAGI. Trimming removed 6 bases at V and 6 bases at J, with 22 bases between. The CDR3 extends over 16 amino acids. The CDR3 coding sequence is TGTGCCAGCAGCCTTTCCACAGGTGGGGTTTCGGATACGCAGTATTTT. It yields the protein CASSLSTGGVSDTQYF.

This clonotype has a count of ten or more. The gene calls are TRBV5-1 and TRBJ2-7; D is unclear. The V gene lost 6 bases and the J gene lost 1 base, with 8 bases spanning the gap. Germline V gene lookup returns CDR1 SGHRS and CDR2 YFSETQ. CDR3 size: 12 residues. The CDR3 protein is CASMDGSYEQYF. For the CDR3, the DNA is TGCGCCAGCATGGACGGGTCCTACGAGCAGTACTTC.